One and the same sample provided the 30 T cell receptor beta chains below, sequenced in a study of CD8+ T cells in alopecia areata (dated by TCRdb to the late 2010s). The library was built by means of the immunoSEQ multiplex PCR assay. To provide template for TCR sequencing, every sample had RNA extracted and reverse transcribed into cDNA. TCRdb holds this immuneACCESS table with in-frame rearrangements only. Some clones are missing; in checked studies, unresolved V genes explain under half, and the rest has no known cause. The sample includes 110,000 to 150,000 clones, with about 59% observed a single time. Together, the top ten hold around a sixth of the sample. According to the study, the label for this sample's time point signals: around 4 weeks on oral tofacitinib. In light of the paper, this sample's treatment or condition label describes: oral pan-JAK inhibitor, 5-10 mg twice daily. Material: CD8+ T cells sorted from blood, obtained at week 4, from a patient treated with tofacitinib. The receptors derive from a human donor with alopecia areata.

CDR3 coding DNA: TGTGCCAGCAGCGAATCCCCGGGACTGAACACTGAAGCTTTCTTT. Its protein is CASSESPGLNTEAFF. The chain is built from TRBV13 and TRBJ1-1, with D tentatively TRBD1 (5 bases). The V and J ends lost 5 bases and 0 bases respectively, with 13 bases between them. The germline V gene has CDR1 PRHDT and CDR2 FYEKMQ (reference sequence). The length of the CDR3 is 15 residues. Looking up the rest from reference TRBV13 and TRBJ1-1 gives the full variable domain: AAGVIQSPRHLIKEKRETATLKCYPIPRHDTVYWYQQGPGQDPQFLISFYEKMQSDKGSIPDRFSAQQFSDYHSELNMSSLELGDSALYFCASSESPGLNTEAFFGQGTRLTVV.

The chain employs TRBV19 and TRBJ1-1, with no clear D. Deletions cut 6 bases from V and 3 bases from J, with 14 bases between. The CDR3 spans 14 residues. The germline V gene encodes CDR1 LNHDA and CDR2 SQIVND (reference sequence). CDR3 in amino acids: CASSNVGWDTEAFF. DNA for the CDR3: TGTGCCAGTAGCAACGTCGGCTGGGACACTGAAGCTTTCTTT.

This clone was counted a single time. This chain uses TRBV27 with TRBJ1-3; TRBD1 aligns across 8 bases. The length of the CDR3 is 15 residues. V was clipped by 11 bases and J by 1 base; unmatched bases: 10. Germline V gene lookup returns CDR1 MNHEY and CDR2 SMNVEV (reference sequence). The CDR3, as DNA: TGTGCCGGGCCGACAGGGGAAGCTTCTGGAAACACCATATATTTT. Translation: CAGPTGEASGNTIYF.

The chain combines TRBV10-3 with TRBJ2-7; D remains ambiguous. There are 15 residues in the CDR3. The germline CDR1 and CDR2 sequences are ENHRY and SYGVKD. Trimming pared 0 bases from V and 2 bases from J, leaving 11 bases between. CDR3 protein: CAISESSTLTYEQYF. CDR3 bases: TGTGCCATCAGTGAGTCGTCTACCTTGACCTACGAGCAGTACTTC.

Regarding this clone: Other nucleotide sequences in the sample specify the same CDR3. The chain links TRBV7-3 to TRBJ2-2; D is undetermined. This CDR3 is built from 12 residues. The V end lost 4 bases, the J end lost 5 bases, and 5 bases lay between the germline ends. Looked up from germline, CDR1 is SGHTA and CDR2 is FQGTGA. The CDR3 here is CASSWGTGELFF. For the CDR3, the DNA is TGTGCCAGCAGCTGGGGAACCGGGGAGCTGTTTTTT.

The chain recombines TRBV7-6 with TRBJ2-7, with a possible D match to TRBD1 (6 bases). Trimming took off 6 bases at V and 0 bases at J, with 9 bases between the two ends. CDR3 size: 13 residues. The V gene's germline CDR1 is SGHVS and CDR2 FNYEAQ. CDR3 region: CASRPDSSYEQYF. CDR3 nucleotide sequence: TGTGCCAGCAGACCGGACAGCTCCTACGAGCAGTACTTC.

This clone was found once. The chain couples TRBV13 to TRBJ1-6; maybe TRBD1 (5 bases). CDR3 length: 14 amino acids. Germline V gene data show CDR1 as PRHDT and CDR2 as FYEKMQ (reference sequence). Trimming removed 5 bases from V and 13 bases from J, with 18 bases in between. The CDR3 region has the DNA TGTGCCAGCAGCCTCGGACACGCAACGAGGCCCCTCCACTTT. This gives the protein CASSLGHATRPLHF.

Concerning this clone itself: Other DNA sequences of this sample code for an identical CDR3. The gene calls are TRBV15 and TRBJ2-3, with 14 bases identical to TRBD2. CDR1 is LNHNV and CDR2 is YYDKDF in the germline V gene (reference sequence). V lost 3 bases, J lost 4 bases, and 0 bases stayed unmatched. The CDR3 has 15 residues. CDR3: CATSRTSGGADTQYF. DNA of the CDR3: TGTGCCACCAGCAGGACTAGCGGGGGGGCAGATACGCAGTATTTT.

The chain joins TRBV11-2 to TRBJ2-1; the D gene could be TRBD1 or TRBD2 (5 bases each). Germline CDR1 SGHAT, CDR2 FQNNGV. Trimming took 1 base from V and 4 from J, leaving 11 bases between them. This CDR3 region has 15 residues. CDR3 in DNA: TGTGCCAGCAGCTTAGGAGGGGCTAGGTACAATGAGCAGTTCTTC. Protein product: CASSLGGARYNEQFF.

This clone turned up a few times. The chain combines TRBV4-1 with TRBJ2-7; no clear D. The V end was cut by 0 bases, the J end by 4 bases, with 7 bases between. Germline CDR1 MGHRA, CDR2 YSYEKL. There are 13 residues in the CDR3. In DNA, the CDR3 is TGCGCCAGCAGCCAAGATCATGGGTACGAGCAGTACTTC. This encodes CASSQDHGYEQYF.

This clone was seen only a few times. This sequence joins TRBV9 and TRBJ2-1, with no clear D. The length of the CDR3 is 15 residues. Trimming left V 0 bases short and J 3 bases short, with 10 bases between. The germline V gene has CDR1 SGDLS and CDR2 YYNGEE. CDR3 loop: CASSVGGVLYNEQFF. DNA of the CDR3: TGTGCCAGCAGCGTAGGTGGGGTCCTCTACAATGAGCAGTTCTTC.

J is TRBJ1-2 and V is TRBV6-5, with TRBD1 matching 9 bases. The CDR3 runs to 15 residues. After removal of 5 bases from V and 5 bases from J, the junction contained 9 bases not matched to a gene. Germline lookup yields CDR1 MNHEY and CDR2 SVGAGI. Here the CDR3 reads CASSPLGTGRYGYTF. The CDR3 nucleotides are TGTGCCAGCAGTCCCCTCGGGACAGGGCGGTATGGCTACACCTTC.

The chain has TRBV25-1 and TRBJ1-5; D is unclear. CDR1 and CDR2 (germline): MGHDK, SYGVNS. Deletions cut 1 base from V and 5 bases from J, with 9 bases between. The CDR3 is 14 amino acids. CDR3 protein: CASSESEADQPQHF. CDR3 DNA: TGTGCCAGCAGTGAATCGGAGGCCGATCAGCCCCAGCATTTT.

The V call is TRBV11-2, the J call TRBJ2-7; a weak D match, TRBD1 (6 bases). Trimming removed 0 bases from V and 3 bases from J, with 15 bases in between. This CDR3 comprises 16 residues. Germline V lookup: CDR1 SGHAT, CDR2 FQNNGV. The CDR3 DNA reads as TGTGCCAGCAGCTTAGAATTCTATCGGACAGTCTACGAGCAGTACTTC. Amino acids: CASSLEFYRTVYEQYF.

The rearrangement joins TRBV30 to TRBJ1-1; 7 bases are shared with TRBD1. Looked up from germline, CDR1 is GTSNPN and CDR2 is SVGIG (reference sequence). V lost 4 bases and J lost 4; bases outside the gene matches: 9. This CDR3 spans 14 amino acids. In nucleotides, the CDR3 is TGTGCCTGGACCTATACAGGGGATGGCACTGAAGCTTTCTTT. Translating gives CAWTYTGDGTEAFF.

The chain is built from TRBV27 and TRBJ1-1, with 9 bases matching TRBD1. The length of the CDR3 is 14 residues. Germline CDR1 reads MNHEY; CDR2 reads SMNVEV (reference sequence). V lost 5 bases and J lost 1; bases outside the gene matches: 2. The CDR3 spells CASSIQGANTEAFF. The CDR3 DNA is TGTGCCAGCAGTATACAGGGGGCGAACACTGAAGCTTTCTTT.

This clone was seen a few times. The chain combines TRBV7-3 with TRBJ2-5; TRBD2 is a possible D gene (7 bases). Trimming shortened V by 5 bases and J by 5 bases, and 12 bases separated the two germline ends. CDR1 and CDR2 from the germline V gene are SGHTA and FQGTGA. The CDR3 length is 13 residues. In nucleotides, the CDR3 is TGTGCCAGCAGCATAGGGGGGGATGAGACCCAGTACTTC. Its protein product is CASSIGGDETQYF.

V is TRBV11-2 and J is TRBJ2-1; possibly TRBD1 for D (6 bases). The CDR3 covers 12 residues. The ends were cut back, 2 bases at V and 7 bases at J, with 6 bases in the middle. Germline V CDR1 and CDR2: SGHAT, FQNNGV. The CDR3 sequence: CASSLQGNEQFF. Written as DNA, the CDR3 is TGTGCCAGCAGCTTACAGGGGAATGAGCAGTTCTTC.

V gene TRBV5-1 combines with J gene TRBJ1-1; 7 bases are shared with TRBD1. CDR1 and CDR2 (germline): SGHRS, YFSETQ. CDR3 length: 14 residues. J gave up 6 bases and V 5 bases, and 10 bases lay outside the gene matches. CDR3 amino acids: CASSFDRVGAEAFF. Here the CDR3 DNA reads TGCGCCAGCAGTTTCGACAGGGTGGGGGCTGAAGCTTTCTTT. Complete variable domain (other parts from reference TRBV5-1 and TRBJ1-1): KAGVTQTPRYLIKTRGQQVTLSCSPISGHRSVSWYQQTPGQGLQFLFEYFSETQRNKGNFPGRFSGRQFSNSRSEMNVSTLELGDSALYLCASSFDRVGAEAFFGQGTRLTVV.

This chain joins TRBV9 and TRBJ2-7, with TRBD1 as a possible D gene (6 bases). Trimming removed 0 bases at V and 5 bases at J, with 9 bases between. This CDR3 comprises 13 residues. The germline V gene encodes CDR1 SGDLS and CDR2 YYNGEE. The CDR3 bases are TGTGCCAGCAGCGTAGACGGACAGCACGAGCAGTACTTC. Amino acid sequence: CASSVDGQHEQYF.

V gene TRBV9 combines with J gene TRBJ1-2; tentative D call: TRBD1 (6 bases). The germline CDR1 and CDR2 sequences are SGDLS and YYNGEE. This CDR3 comprises 15 residues. V was clipped by 3 bases and J by 4 bases, with 16 bases between them. CDR3 in DNA: TGTGCCAGCAGCGCAGGAAGGGGGGGCGGCTATGGCTACACCTTC. Protein sequence: CASSAGRGGGYGYTF.

This clone was counted between two and nine times. V is TRBV5-1 and J is TRBJ2-5; the D gene is possibly TRBD1 (6 bases). The V gene lost 4 bases and the J gene lost 1 base, with 11 bases spanning the gap. Germline V gene sequence: CDR1 SGHRS, CDR2 YFSETQ. The CDR3 consists of 14 residues. In nucleotides, the CDR3 is TGCGCCAGCAGCCATTGGACAGCCCAAGAGACCCAGTACTTC. Amino acid sequence: CASSHWTAQETQYF.

The chain carries TRBV7-9 and TRBJ2-7; D possibly corresponds to TRBD1 (5 bases). CDR3 size: 17 residues. V was shortened by 7 bases and J by 2 bases, with 24 bases between the two germline ends. Germline-derived CDR1 and CDR2 are SEHNR and FQNEAQ (reference sequence). CDR3 in amino acids: CASTNTIGAVFPYEQYF. CDR3 nucleotides: TGTGCCAGCACCAACACAATAGGGGCAGTTTTTCCCTACGAGCAGTACTTC.

A few counts support this clone. The chain uses TRBV27 and TRBJ1-5; possible D gene TRBD1, 5 bases. Germline CDR1 is MNHEY and CDR2 is SMNVEV (reference sequence). The CDR3 is made up of 13 amino acids. V shed 0 bases and J shed 7 bases, with 7 bases lying between them. The CDR3 reads CASSLSTDQPQHF. The CDR3 DNA follows: TGTGCCAGCAGTTTATCGACAGACCAGCCCCAGCATTTT.

This sequence joins TRBV2 and TRBJ1-2; possible D gene TRBD1, 5 bases. V lost 8 bases and J 6 bases, leaving 16 bases between the germline ends. Germline V gene sequence: CDR1 SNHLY, CDR2 FYNNEI. The CDR3 runs to 13 residues. This chain's CDR3 is CASFLYPGDGYTF. The CDR3 nucleotides read TGTGCCAGCTTCCTCTACCCGGGGGATGGCTACACCTTC.

The V and J genes are TRBV30 and TRBJ2-1; D is tentatively TRBD1 or TRBD2 (6 bases each). The CDR3 sequence is 11 residues long. Germline lookup yields CDR1 GTSNPN and CDR2 SVGIG (reference sequence). The V and J ends lost 7 bases and 13 bases respectively, with 17 bases between them. CDR3 sequence (DNA): TGTGCCTACCATGAGGGGGGCACCCAGTTCTTC. Its protein product is CAYHEGGTQFF.

This clone was recorded a few times. The V gene is TRBV4-1, the J gene TRBJ1-1; D is unresolved. Germline CDR1 reads MGHRA; CDR2 reads YSYEKL. This CDR3 is built from 14 residues. Trimming removed 1 base at V and 1 base at J, with 7 bases between. The CDR3 protein is CASSQVRSNTEAFF. CDR3 bases: TGCGCCAGCAGCCAAGTTCGATCGAACACTGAAGCTTTCTTT.

V gene TRBV21-1 combines with J gene TRBJ1-6. TRBV21-1 is labeled a pseudogene. CDR3 length: 16 amino acids. The CDR3 sequence is CASSKGGERVGSPLHF. CDR3 bases: TGTGCCAGCAGCAAAGGGGGTGAGAGGGTTGGTTCACCCCTCCACTTT.

The chain carries TRBV30 and TRBJ2-2; weak D call: TRBD1 (6 bases). This CDR3 has 15 amino acids. Germline V gene data show CDR1 as GTSNPN and CDR2 as SVGIG (reference sequence). The V and J ends lost 3 bases and 0 bases respectively, with 11 bases between them. CDR3 coding DNA: TGTGCCTGGAGAAGGGACACAACGAACACCGGGGAGCTGTTTTTT. Protein sequence: CAWRRDTTNTGELFF.

This chain uses TRBV27 with TRBJ2-7, with D perhaps matching TRBD1 (5 bases). Trimming took off 3 bases at V and 5 bases at J, with 17 bases between the two ends. This CDR3 spans 15 amino acids. Germline V gene data show CDR1 as MNHEY and CDR2 as SMNVEV (reference sequence). This CDR3 is CASSLGQSSPHEQYF. The CDR3 DNA sequence: TGTGCCAGCAGTTTGGGGCAGTCTTCTCCCCACGAGCAGTACTTC.